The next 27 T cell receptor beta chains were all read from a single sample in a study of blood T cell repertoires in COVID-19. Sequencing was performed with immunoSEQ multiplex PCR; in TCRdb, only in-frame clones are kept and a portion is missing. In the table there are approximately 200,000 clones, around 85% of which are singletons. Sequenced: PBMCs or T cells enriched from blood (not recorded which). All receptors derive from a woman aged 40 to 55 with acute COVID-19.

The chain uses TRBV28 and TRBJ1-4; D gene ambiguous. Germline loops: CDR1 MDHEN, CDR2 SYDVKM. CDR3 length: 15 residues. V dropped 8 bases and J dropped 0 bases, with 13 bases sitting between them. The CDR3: CASSNVLATNEKLFF. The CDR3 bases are TGTGCCAGCTCCAACGTTCTAGCAACTAATGAAAAACTGTTTTTT.

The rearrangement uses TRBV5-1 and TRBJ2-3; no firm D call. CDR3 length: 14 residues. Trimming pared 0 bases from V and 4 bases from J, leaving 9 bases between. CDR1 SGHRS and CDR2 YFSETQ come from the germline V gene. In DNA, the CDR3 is TGCGCCAGCAGCTTGGGTTCCGGTCCAGATACGCAGTATTTT. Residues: CASSLGSGPDTQYF. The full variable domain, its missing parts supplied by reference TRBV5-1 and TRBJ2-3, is KAGVTQTPRYLIKTRGQQVTLSCSPISGHRSVSWYQQTPGQGLQFLFEYFSETQRNKGNFPGRFSGRQFSNSRSEMNVSTLELGDSALYLCASSLGSGPDTQYFGPGTRLTVL.

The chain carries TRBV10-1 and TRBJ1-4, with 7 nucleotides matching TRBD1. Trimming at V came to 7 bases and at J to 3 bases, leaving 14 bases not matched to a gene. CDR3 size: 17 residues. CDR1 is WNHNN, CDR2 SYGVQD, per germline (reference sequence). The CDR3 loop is CASTDNDRVGSNEKLFF. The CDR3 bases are TGCGCCAGCACTGACAACGACAGGGTAGGGTCTAATGAAAAACTGTTTTTT.

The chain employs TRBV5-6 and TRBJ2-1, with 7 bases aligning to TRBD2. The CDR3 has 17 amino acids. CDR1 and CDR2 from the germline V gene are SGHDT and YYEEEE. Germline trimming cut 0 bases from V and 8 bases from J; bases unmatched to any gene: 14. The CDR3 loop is CASSLAFSGEGLYEQFF. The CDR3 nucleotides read TGTGCCAGCAGCTTGGCCTTTTCGGGGGAGGGATTGTATGAGCAGTTCTTC.

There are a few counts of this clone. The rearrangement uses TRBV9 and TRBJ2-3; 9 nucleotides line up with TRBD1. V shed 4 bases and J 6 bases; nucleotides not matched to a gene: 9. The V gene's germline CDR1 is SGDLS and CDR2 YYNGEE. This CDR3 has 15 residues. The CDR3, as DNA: TGTGCCAGCAGCCCACTAGGGACAGGGATTGATACGCAGTATTTT. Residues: CASSPLGTGIDTQYF.

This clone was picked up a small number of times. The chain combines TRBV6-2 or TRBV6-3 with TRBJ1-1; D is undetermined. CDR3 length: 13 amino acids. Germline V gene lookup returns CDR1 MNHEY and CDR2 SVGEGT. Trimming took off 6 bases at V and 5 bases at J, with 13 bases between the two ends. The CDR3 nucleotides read TGTGCCAGCAGCCTCGACTTGGTTACTGAAGCTTTCTTT. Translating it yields CASSLDLVTEAFF.

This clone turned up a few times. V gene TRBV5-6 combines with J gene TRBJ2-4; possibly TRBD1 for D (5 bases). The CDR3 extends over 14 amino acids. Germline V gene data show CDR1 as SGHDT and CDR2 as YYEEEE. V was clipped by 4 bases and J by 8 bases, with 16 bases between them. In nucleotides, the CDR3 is TGTGCCAGCAGCCGCTCTGGGGTCAGGGACATTCAGTACTTC. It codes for CASSRSGVRDIQYF.

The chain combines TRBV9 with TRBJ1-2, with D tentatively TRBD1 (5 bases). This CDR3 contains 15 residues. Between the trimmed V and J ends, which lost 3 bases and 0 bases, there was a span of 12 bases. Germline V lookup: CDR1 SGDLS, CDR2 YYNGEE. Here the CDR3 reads CASSAGGTPNYGYTF. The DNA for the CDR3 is TGTGCCAGCAGCGCGGGGGGTACTCCTAACTATGGCTACACCTTC.

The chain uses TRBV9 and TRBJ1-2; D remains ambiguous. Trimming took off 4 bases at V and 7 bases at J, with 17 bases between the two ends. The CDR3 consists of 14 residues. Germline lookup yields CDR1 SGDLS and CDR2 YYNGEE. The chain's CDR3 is CASSPTVRESGYTF. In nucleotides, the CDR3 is TGTGCCAGCAGCCCCACGGTAAGGGAGAGTGGCTACACCTTC.

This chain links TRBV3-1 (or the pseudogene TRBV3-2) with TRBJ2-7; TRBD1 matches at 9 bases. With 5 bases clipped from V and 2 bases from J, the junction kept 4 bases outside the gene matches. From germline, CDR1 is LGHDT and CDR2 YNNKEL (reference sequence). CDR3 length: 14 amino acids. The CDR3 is CASSAGQGTYEQYF. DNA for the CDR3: TGTGCCAGCAGCGCCGGACAGGGGACCTACGAGCAGTACTTC.

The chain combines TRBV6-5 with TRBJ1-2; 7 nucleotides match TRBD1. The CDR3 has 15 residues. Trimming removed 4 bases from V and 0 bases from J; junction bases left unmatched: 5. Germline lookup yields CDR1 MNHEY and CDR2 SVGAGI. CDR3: CASSSQGRTNYGYTF. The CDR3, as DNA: TGTGCCAGCAGTTCACAGGGGCGGACTAACTATGGCTACACCTTC.

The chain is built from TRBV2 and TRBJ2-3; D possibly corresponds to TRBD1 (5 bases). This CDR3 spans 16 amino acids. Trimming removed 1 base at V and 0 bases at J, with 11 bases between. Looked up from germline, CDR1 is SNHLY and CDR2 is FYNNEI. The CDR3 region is CASSEDTGASTDTQYF. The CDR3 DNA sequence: TGTGCCAGCAGTGAAGATACAGGAGCTAGCACAGATACGCAGTATTTT. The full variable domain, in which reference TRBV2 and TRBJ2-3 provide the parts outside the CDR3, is EPEVTQTPSHQVTQMGQEVILRCVPISNHLYFYWYRQILGQKVEFLVSFYNNEISEKSEIFDDQFSVERPDGSNFTLKIRSTKLEDSAMYFCASSEDTGASTDTQYFGPGTRLTVL.

The CDR3 loop reads CASSPRGHEKLFF. CDR3 DNA sequence: TGCGCCAGCAGCCCCAGGGGGCATGAAAAACTGTTTTTT. The chain recombines TRBV4-3 with TRBJ1-4, with TRBD1 identical over 8 bases. The V and J ends lost 4 bases and 6 bases, in that order; junction bases with no gene match: 1. CDR3 size: 13 residues. Germline loops: CDR1 LGHNA, CDR2 YSLEER.

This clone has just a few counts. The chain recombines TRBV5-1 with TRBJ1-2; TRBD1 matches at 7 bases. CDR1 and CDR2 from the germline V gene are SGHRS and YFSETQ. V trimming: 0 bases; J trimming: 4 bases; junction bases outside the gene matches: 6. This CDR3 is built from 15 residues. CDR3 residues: CASSLGGGWVYGYTF. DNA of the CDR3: TGCGCCAGCAGCTTGGGAGGGGGCTGGGTCTATGGCTACACCTTC.

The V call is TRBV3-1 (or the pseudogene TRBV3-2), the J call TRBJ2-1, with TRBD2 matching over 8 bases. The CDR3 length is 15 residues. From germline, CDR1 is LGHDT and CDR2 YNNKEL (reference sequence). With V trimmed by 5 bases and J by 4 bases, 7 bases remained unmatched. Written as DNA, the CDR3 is TGTGCCAGCAGCGGATCCGGGGGGGGGTACAATGAGCAGTTCTTC. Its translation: CASSGSGGGYNEQFF.

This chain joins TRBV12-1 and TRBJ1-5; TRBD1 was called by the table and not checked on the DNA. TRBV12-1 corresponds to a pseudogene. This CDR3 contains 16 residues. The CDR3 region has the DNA TGTGCCAGCAGCTTTCGGGACACTTATAGCAATCAGCCCCAGCATTTT. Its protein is CASSFRDTYSNQPQHF.

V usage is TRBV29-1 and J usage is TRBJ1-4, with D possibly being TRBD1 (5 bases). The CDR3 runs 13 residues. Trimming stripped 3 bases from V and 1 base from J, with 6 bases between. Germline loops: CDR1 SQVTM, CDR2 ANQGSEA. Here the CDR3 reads CSVDGGTNEKLFF. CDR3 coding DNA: TGCAGCGTTGACGGGGGAACTAATGAAAAACTGTTTTTT. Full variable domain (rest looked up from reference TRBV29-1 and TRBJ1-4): SAVISQKPSRDICQRGTSLTIQCQVDSQVTMMFWYRQQPGQSLTLIATANQGSEATYESGFVIDKFPISRPNLTFSTLTVSNMSPEDSSIYLCSVDGGTNEKLFFGSGTQLSVL.

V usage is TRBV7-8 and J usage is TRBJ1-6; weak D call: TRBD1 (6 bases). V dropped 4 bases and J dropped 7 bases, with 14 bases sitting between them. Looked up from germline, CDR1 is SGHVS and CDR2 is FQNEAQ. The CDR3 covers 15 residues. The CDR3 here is CASSSGQPPNSPLHF. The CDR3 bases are TGTGCCAGCAGCTCTGGACAGCCTCCGAATTCACCCCTCCACTTT.

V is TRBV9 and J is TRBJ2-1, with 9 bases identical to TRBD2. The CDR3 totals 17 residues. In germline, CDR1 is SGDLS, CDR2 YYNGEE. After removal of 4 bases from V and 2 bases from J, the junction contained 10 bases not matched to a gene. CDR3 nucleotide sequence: TGTGCCAGCAGCCTCACCGGGACTAGCACTACCTACAATGAGCAGTTCTTC. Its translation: CASSLTGTSTTYNEQFF.

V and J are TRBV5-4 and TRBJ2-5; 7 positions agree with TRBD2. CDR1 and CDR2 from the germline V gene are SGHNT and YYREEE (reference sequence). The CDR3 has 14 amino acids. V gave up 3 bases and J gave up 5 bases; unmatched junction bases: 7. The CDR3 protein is CASSYNVGGETQYF. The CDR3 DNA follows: TGTGCCAGCAGCTACAACGTCGGGGGGGAGACCCAGTACTTC.

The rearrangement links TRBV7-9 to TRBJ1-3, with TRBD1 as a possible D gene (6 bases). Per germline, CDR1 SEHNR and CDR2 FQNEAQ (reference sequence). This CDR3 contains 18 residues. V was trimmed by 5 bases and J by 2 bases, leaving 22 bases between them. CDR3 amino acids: CASSHPPPSDSPGNTIYF. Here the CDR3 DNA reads TGTGCCAGCAGCCACCCGCCACCATCGGACAGTCCTGGAAACACCATATATTTT.

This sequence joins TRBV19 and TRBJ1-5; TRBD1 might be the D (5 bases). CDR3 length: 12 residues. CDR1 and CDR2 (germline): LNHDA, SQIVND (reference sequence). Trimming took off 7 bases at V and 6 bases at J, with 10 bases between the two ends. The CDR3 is CASTGRGQPQHF. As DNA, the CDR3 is TGTGCCAGTACGGGGAGGGGTCAGCCCCAGCATTTT.

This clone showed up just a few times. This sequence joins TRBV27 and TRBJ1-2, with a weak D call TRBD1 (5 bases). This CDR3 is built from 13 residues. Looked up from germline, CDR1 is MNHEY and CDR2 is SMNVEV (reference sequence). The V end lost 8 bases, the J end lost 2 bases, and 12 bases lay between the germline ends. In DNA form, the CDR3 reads TGTGCCAGCGGGGGGAGTCGGAACTATGGCTACACCTTC. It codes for CASGGSRNYGYTF.

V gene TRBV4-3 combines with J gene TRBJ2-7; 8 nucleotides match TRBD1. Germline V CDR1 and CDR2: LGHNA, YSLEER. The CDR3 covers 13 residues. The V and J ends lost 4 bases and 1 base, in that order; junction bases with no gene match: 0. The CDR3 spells CASSRDRSYEQYF. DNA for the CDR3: TGCGCCAGCAGCCGGGACAGGTCCTACGAGCAGTACTTC.

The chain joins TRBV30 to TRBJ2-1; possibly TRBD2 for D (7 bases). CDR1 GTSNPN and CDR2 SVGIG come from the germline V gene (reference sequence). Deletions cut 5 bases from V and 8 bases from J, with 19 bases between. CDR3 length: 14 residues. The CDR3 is CAWASGGGLDEQFF. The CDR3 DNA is TGTGCCTGGGCAAGTGGGGGGGGCTTGGATGAGCAGTTCTTC. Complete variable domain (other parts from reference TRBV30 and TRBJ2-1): SQTIHQWPATLVQPVGSPLSLECTVEGTSNPNLYWYRQAAGRGLQLLFYSVGIGQISSEVPQNLSASRPQDRQFILSSKKLLLSDSGFYLCAWASGGGLDEQFFGPGTRLTVL.

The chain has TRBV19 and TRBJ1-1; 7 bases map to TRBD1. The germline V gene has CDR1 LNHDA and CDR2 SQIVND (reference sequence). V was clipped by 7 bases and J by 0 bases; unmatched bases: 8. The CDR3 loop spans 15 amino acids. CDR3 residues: CASKTQGRMNTEAFF. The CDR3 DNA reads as TGTGCCAGTAAGACACAGGGGAGAATGAACACTGAAGCTTTCTTT.

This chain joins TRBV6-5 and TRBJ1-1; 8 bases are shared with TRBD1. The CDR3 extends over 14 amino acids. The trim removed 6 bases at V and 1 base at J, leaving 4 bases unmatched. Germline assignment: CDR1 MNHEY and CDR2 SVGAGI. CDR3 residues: CASRTGGKNTEAFF. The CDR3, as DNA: TGTGCCAGCAGAACAGGGGGAAAGAACACTGAAGCTTTCTTT.